This T cell receptor beta chain was observed in a study of beta chain features in type 1 diabetes. The authors reverse transcribed all of the isolated RNA, so sequencing captured expressed TCRB transcripts. TCRdb keeps only in-frame clones here, not all; method: immunoSEQ multiplex PCR. Here the sample spans roughly 40,000 clones, roughly two thirds being singletons. The V gene lost 4 bases and the J gene lost 0 bases, with 11 bases spanning the gap. Germline CDR1 and CDR2: SGHRS and YFSETQ. This CDR3 has 15 amino acids. The sample consisted of Tregs from blood. The sequence came from a woman in her thirties in good health. This chain links TRBV5-1 with TRBJ2-1; tentatively, D is TRBD2 (5 bases). The DNA of the CDR3 is TGCGCCAGCAGCACAACTAGGAGCTCCTACAATGAGCAGTTCTTC. As protein: CASSTTRSSYNEQFF. The full variable domain, rest sourced from reference TRBV5-1 and TRBJ2-1, is KAGVTQTPRYLIKTRGQQVTLSCSPISGHRSVSWYQQTPGQGLQFLFEYFSETQRNKGNFPGRFSGRQFSNSRSEMNVSTLELGDSALYLCASSTTRSSYNEQFFGPGTRLTVL.